The clone carrying this TCR beta chain has a count of ten or more. J gave up 6 bases and V 6 bases, and 7 bases lay outside the gene matches. The CDR3 has 14 residues. CDR1 and CDR2 from the germline V gene are MNHEY and SVGEGT. Full-length variable regions came from constant-region reverse primers plus semi-nested Nested Universal Primer A PCR. TCRdb ran MiXCR on the 5' RACE reads and lists one entry per CDR3 protein. The sample lists tens of thousands of distinct CDR3 sequences; 25% to 30% were seen once. The receptor's source is a female donor with breast cancer. Specimen: naive CD4+ T cells sorted from blood. Stated subset: naive CD4+ T cells, CD4+CD45RA+CD25-. The gene calls are TRBV6-2 or TRBV6-3 and TRBJ2-3; 9 nucleotides align to TRBD1. The CDR3 reads CASRGTGSADTQYF. The CDR3 DNA is TGTGCCAGCAGGGGGACAGGGAGCGCGGATACGCAGTATTTT.